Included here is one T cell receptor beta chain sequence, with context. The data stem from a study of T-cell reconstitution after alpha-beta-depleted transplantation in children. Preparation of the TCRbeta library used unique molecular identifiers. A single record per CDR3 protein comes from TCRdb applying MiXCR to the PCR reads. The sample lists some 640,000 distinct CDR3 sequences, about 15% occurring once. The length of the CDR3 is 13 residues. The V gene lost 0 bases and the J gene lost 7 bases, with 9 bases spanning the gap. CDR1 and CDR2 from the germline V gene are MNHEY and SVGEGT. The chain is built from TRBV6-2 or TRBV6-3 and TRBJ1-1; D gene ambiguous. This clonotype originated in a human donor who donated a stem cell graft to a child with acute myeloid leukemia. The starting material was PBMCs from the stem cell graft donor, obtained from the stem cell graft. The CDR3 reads CASSYSAPDEAFF. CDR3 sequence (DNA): TGTGCCAGCAGTTACTCGGCGCCGGATGAAGCTTTCTTT.